A selection of T cell receptor beta chains follows, all from one sample in a study of shared clonotypes between healthy human individuals. Generated by immunoSEQ multiplex PCR, the TCRdb table keeps only in-frame clones and is missing some. The table has some 500,000 clones, 90% to 96% seen once. Sequencing was carried out using naive CD4+ T cells sorted from blood. Every receptor here comes from a woman aged 25-40 years in good health. CDR3s include the opening cysteine and the closing phenylalanine or tryptophan. D genes are given only for firm matches. Rows may omit the clone size; those that give it use once, few, many or a size class.

d_gene: .
j_gene: TRBJ2-7
v_gene: TRBV7-8
abundance: .
CDR3nt: TGTGCCAGCACCTTAAGGGGGGCGCGAGAGGACGAGCAGTACTTC
CDR3aa: CASTLRGAREDEQYF

d_gene: TRBD2
j_gene: TRBJ2-3
v_gene: TRBV28
abundance: .
CDR3nt: TGTGCCAGCAGGGATGGGACTAGCGGGAGCACAGATACGCAGTATTTT
CDR3aa: CASRDGTSGSTDTQYF

d_gene: .
j_gene: TRBJ1-5
v_gene: TRBV6-6
abundance: .
CDR3nt: TGTGCCAGCAGTTTCGGCGGGTCTCAGCCCCAGCATTTT
CDR3aa: CASSFGGSQPQHF

d_gene: TRBD1
j_gene: TRBJ2-7
v_gene: TRBV27
abundance: .
CDR3nt: TGTGCCAGCAGTCCGAGGACAGGGGGCGACGAGCAGTACTTC
CDR3aa: CASSPRTGGDEQYF

d_gene: .
j_gene: TRBJ1-5
v_gene: TRBV11-2
abundance: .
CDR3nt: TGTGCCAGCAGCTTCAACACCAATCAGCCCCAGCATTTT
CDR3aa: CASSFNTNQPQHF

d_gene: .
j_gene: TRBJ2-7
v_gene: TRBV30
abundance: .
CDR3nt: TGTGCCTGGAGTACGGACTACGAGCAGTACTTC
CDR3aa: CAWSTDYEQYF

d_gene: .
j_gene: TRBJ2-7
v_gene: TRBV28
abundance: .
CDR3nt: TGTGCCAGCAGTTCCCAAAGGGCCTACGAGCAGTACTTC
CDR3aa: CASSSQRAYEQYF

d_gene: .
j_gene: TRBJ2-1
v_gene: TRBV4-1
abundance: .
CDR3nt: TGCGCCAGCAGCCAAGATTGGAGGGCCGCTAACAATGAGCAGTTCTTC
CDR3aa: CASSQDWRAANNEQFF

d_gene: .
j_gene: TRBJ1-1
v_gene: TRBV5-1
abundance: .
CDR3nt: TGCGCCAGCAGCTTGGCCGGAGGCAGGGACACTGAAGCTTTCTTT
CDR3aa: CASSLAGGRDTEAFF

d_gene: TRBD2
j_gene: TRBJ2-7
v_gene: TRBV18
abundance: .
CDR3nt: TGTGCCAGCTCTGCCGTCGCGGGGGGAAACTCCTACGAGCAGTACTTC
CDR3aa: CASSAVAGGNSYEQYF

d_gene: .
j_gene: TRBJ2-1
v_gene: TRBV18
abundance: .
CDR3nt: TGTGCCAGCTCACCCGGCCTTCCCAGCTCCTACAATGAGCAGTTCTTC
CDR3aa: CASSPGLPSSYNEQFF

d_gene: .
j_gene: TRBJ2-5
v_gene: TRBV18
abundance: .
CDR3nt: TGTGCCAGCTCACCAAAATCCCGACAGCAAGAGACCCAGTACTTC
CDR3aa: CASSPKSRQQETQYF

d_gene: .
j_gene: TRBJ1-2
v_gene: TRBV11-2
abundance: .
CDR3nt: TGTGCCAGCAGCTCCAGGGAGAACTATGGCTACACCTTC
CDR3aa: CASSSRENYGYTF

d_gene: .
j_gene: TRBJ1-2
v_gene: TRBV28
abundance: .
CDR3nt: TGTGCCAGCAAACAGGGACGGGGGACTTGGGGCTACACCTTC
CDR3aa: CASKQGRGTWGYTF

d_gene: .
j_gene: TRBJ1-1
v_gene: TRBV28
abundance: .
CDR3nt: TGTGCCAGCAGTCCCCAGACTCGCCCTGACACTGAAGCTTTCTTT
CDR3aa: CASSPQTRPDTEAFF

d_gene: .
j_gene: TRBJ2-7
v_gene: TRBV5-4
abundance: few
CDR3nt: TGTGCCAGCAGCCTCGACAGGAACTCCTACGAGCAGTACTTC
CDR3aa: CASSLDRNSYEQYF

d_gene: .
j_gene: TRBJ2-7
v_gene: TRBV28
abundance: .
CDR3nt: TGTGCCAGCAGCCTGACCCCGGAGGGCTACGAGCAGTACTTC
CDR3aa: CASSLTPEGYEQYF

d_gene: TRBD1
j_gene: TRBJ1-2
v_gene: TRBV9
abundance: .
CDR3nt: TGTGCCAGCAGCGTAGGAGGGACAGTATTTAACTATGGCTACACCTTC
CDR3aa: CASSVGGTVFNYGYTF

d_gene: .
j_gene: TRBJ2-2
v_gene: TRBV21-1
abundance: .
CDR3nt: TGTGCCAGCAGCCGGTTGAAGACGGACAAGAACGGGGAGCTGTTTTTT
CDR3aa: CASSRLKTDKNGELFF

d_gene: TRBD2
j_gene: TRBJ2-7
v_gene: TRBV7-8
abundance: .
CDR3nt: TGTGCCAGCAGCTTATCACTAGCGGGGGCTTGGGAGCAGTACTTC
CDR3aa: CASSLSLAGAWEQYF

d_gene: TRBD1
j_gene: TRBJ1-3
v_gene: TRBV18
abundance: .
CDR3nt: TGTGCCAGCTCACCGGACAGGGGCCCTGGAAACACCATATATTTT
CDR3aa: CASSPDRGPGNTIYF

d_gene: .
j_gene: TRBJ1-1
v_gene: TRBV5-1
abundance: .
CDR3nt: TGCGCCAGCAGCGAGACTGGGAACACTGAAGCTTTCTTT
CDR3aa: CASSETGNTEAFF

d_gene: .
j_gene: TRBJ2-2
v_gene: TRBV18
abundance: few
CDR3nt: TGTGCCAGCTCACCCAGGGAGTCCGGGGAGCTGTTTTTT
CDR3aa: CASSPRESGELFF

d_gene: TRBD1
j_gene: TRBJ1-4
v_gene: TRBV28
abundance: .
CDR3nt: TGTGCCAGCCAGGGGGCCCTCAAAAAACTGTTTTTT
CDR3aa: CASQGALKKLFF

d_gene: .
j_gene: TRBJ1-1
v_gene: TRBV28
abundance: .
CDR3nt: TGTGCCAGCAGGTTAGCTGGGGGGGGGTCCACTGAAGCTTTCTTT
CDR3aa: CASRLAGGGSTEAFF

d_gene: .
j_gene: TRBJ1-5
v_gene: TRBV27
abundance: .
CDR3nt: TGTGCCAGCAGCGAAGTGGGACCGGTCGAGACCCAGCATTTT
CDR3aa: CASSEVGPVETQHF

d_gene: TRBD2
j_gene: TRBJ2-5
v_gene: TRBV9
abundance: .
CDR3nt: TGTGCCAGCAGCGAACGCGGACTAGCGGGTGGTGAGACCCAGTACTTC
CDR3aa: CASSERGLAGGETQYF

d_gene: TRBD2
j_gene: TRBJ2-7
v_gene: TRBV7-2
abundance: once
CDR3nt: TGTGCCAGCAGTCCCGGGACTAGCACAATGGGGCAGTACTTC
CDR3aa: CASSPGTSTMGQYF

d_gene: .
j_gene: TRBJ2-7
v_gene: TRBV1
abundance: .
CDR3nt: TGCACCAGCAGCCCCTGTGTCAGCTACGAGCAGTACTTC
CDR3aa: CTSSPCVSYEQYF

d_gene: .
j_gene: TRBJ2-1
v_gene: TRBV10-3
abundance: .
CDR3nt: TGTGCCATCAGTGAGACATCGACCCACAATGAGCAGTTCTTC
CDR3aa: CAISETSTHNEQFF

d_gene: TRBD1
j_gene: TRBJ1-5
v_gene: TRBV28
abundance: .
CDR3nt: TGTGCCAGCAGTCTGGACAGGCGCAATCAGCCCCAGCATTTT
CDR3aa: CASSLDRRNQPQHF

d_gene: TRBD1
j_gene: TRBJ2-2
v_gene: TRBV6-6
abundance: .
CDR3nt: TGTGCCAGCAGGCTTGGTCAGGGGGCGAACACCGGGGAGCTGTTTTTT
CDR3aa: CASRLGQGANTGELFF